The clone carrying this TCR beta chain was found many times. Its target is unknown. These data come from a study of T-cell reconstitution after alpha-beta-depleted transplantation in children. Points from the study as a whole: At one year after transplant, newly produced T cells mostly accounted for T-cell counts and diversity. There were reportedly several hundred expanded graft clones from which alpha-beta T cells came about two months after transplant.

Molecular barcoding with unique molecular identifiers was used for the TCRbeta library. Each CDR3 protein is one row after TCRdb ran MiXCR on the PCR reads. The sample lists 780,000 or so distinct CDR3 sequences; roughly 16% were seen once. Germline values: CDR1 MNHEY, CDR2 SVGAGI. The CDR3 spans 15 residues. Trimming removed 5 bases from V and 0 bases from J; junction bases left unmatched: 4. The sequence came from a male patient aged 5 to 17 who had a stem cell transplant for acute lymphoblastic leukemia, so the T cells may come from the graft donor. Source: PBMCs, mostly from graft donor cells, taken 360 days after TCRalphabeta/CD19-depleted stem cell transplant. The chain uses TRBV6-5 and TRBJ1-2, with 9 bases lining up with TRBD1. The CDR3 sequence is CASSQWTGANYGYTF. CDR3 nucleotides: TGTGCCAGCAGTCAGTGGACAGGGGCTAACTATGGCTACACCTTC.